A selection of T cell receptor beta chains follows, all from one sample in a study of CD8+ T cells in alopecia areata. The data were produced by immunoSEQ multiplex PCR, yet TCRdb's version contains in-frame clones alone and is incomplete. The table shows approximately 57,000 clones, with 95% to 97% occurring only once. The source was CD8+ T cells sorted from blood, collected at week 0. The receptor set was obtained from a human donor with alopecia areata. CDR3s include the opening cysteine and the closing phenylalanine or tryptophan. The D gene is left open where the match is weak.

V gene	D gene	J gene	CDR3 DNA	CDR3 protein
TRBV29-1	TRBD1	TRBJ1-3	TGCAGCGTTGAAGTGCTGCGGACAGGGGACTCTGGAAACACCATATATTTT	CSVEVLRTGDSGNTIYF
TRBV28	TRBD1	TRBJ1-3	TGTGCCAGCAGTTTATACCAGGGGGTAGGAAACACCATATATTTT	CASSLYQGVGNTIYF
TRBV23-1	.	TRBJ1-5	TGCGCCAGCAGTCAATCTCACGGACTTTGTTCAAAACCAAATCAGCCCCAGCATTTT	CASSQSHGLCSKPNQPQHF
TRBV29-1	TRBD2	TRBJ2-1	TGCAGCGTTGAATACCCAGCGGGGACCAATGAGCAGTTCTTC	CSVEYPAGTNEQFF
TRBV27	.	TRBJ2-7	TGTGCCAGCAGTTCCCGGGACGACACCTACGAGCAGTACTTC	CASSSRDDTYEQYF
TRBV2	TRBD2	TRBJ2-5	TGTGCCAGCAGGGGGTGGGGGCTACTAGCGGCCCAAGAGACCCAGTACTTC	CASRGWGLLAAQETQYF
TRBV30	TRBD2	TRBJ2-5	TGTGCCTGGAGACACAGCGGGGGGTTCGAGACCCAGTACTTC	CAWRHSGGFETQYF
TRBV7-9	.	TRBJ2-1	TGTGCCAGCAGCCCGGGGAATGAGCAGTTCTTC	CASSPGNEQFF
TRBV11-2	.	TRBJ2-3	TGTGCCAGCAGCTTAGAACGTTTTACAGATACGCAGTATTTT	CASSLERFTDTQYF
TRBV7-2	.	TRBJ2-7	TGTGCCAGCAGCTCGACAGCGAGCTCCTACGAGCAGTACTTC	CASSSTASSYEQYF
TRBV27	.	TRBJ2-2	TGTGCCAGCAGAGCAAGGAGAGGTACCGGGGAGCTGTTTTTT	CASRARRGTGELFF
TRBV29-1	TRBD1	TRBJ1-3	TGCAGCGGATACAGGGGATCTGGAAACACCATATATTTT	CSGYRGSGNTIYF